The 11 T cell receptor beta chains below come from one sample, sequenced in a study of shared clonotypes between healthy human individuals. Generated by immunoSEQ multiplex PCR, the TCRdb table keeps only in-frame clones and is missing some. Altogether about 710,000 clones are present, around 73% being singletons, with the ten largest covering 1.5% to 2%. The material sequenced was memory CD4+ T cells sorted from blood. Subset of the sample: CD45RA-negative fraction. The receptors derive from a woman in her thirties in good health.

This clone was recorded at least ten times. This sequence joins TRBV28 and TRBJ2-7; TRBD2 matches at 8 bases. The CDR3 has 13 residues. CDR1 and CDR2 (germline): MDHEN, SYDVKM. Germline trimming cut 7 bases from V and 2 bases from J; bases unmatched to any gene: 4. The CDR3 region is CASMGLETYEQYF. The CDR3 coding sequence is TGTGCCAGCATGGGACTAGAAACCTACGAGCAGTACTTC.

The chain couples TRBV19 to TRBJ1-2; a weak D match, TRBD1 (5 bases). Trimming removed 1 base from V and 4 bases from J, with 16 bases in between. This CDR3 is 16 amino acids long. Germline V lookup: CDR1 LNHDA, CDR2 SQIVND (reference sequence). CDR3 loop: CASSIAPEGTGYGYTF. CDR3 sequence (DNA): TGTGCCAGTAGTATAGCCCCCGAGGGGACTGGCTATGGCTACACCTTC.

The rearrangement uses TRBV5-1 and TRBJ1-1, with 9 bases matching TRBD1. This CDR3 has 17 residues. J was trimmed by 1 base and V by 1 base; bases with no gene match: 8. The V gene's germline CDR1 is SGHRS and CDR2 YFSETQ. Here the CDR3 DNA reads TGCGCCAGCAGCTTGTTGGGACAGGGTGTCTGGAACACTGAAGCTTTCTTT. This translates into CASSLLGQGVWNTEAFF.

V usage is TRBV6-5 and J usage is TRBJ1-1, with unresolved D. Germline assignment: CDR1 MNHEY and CDR2 SVGAGI. This CDR3 spans 14 amino acids. Trimming shortened V by 5 bases and J by 11 bases, and 21 bases separated the two germline ends. The DNA of the CDR3 is TGTGCCAGCAGTCACCCGAGCAGGCCGACCGGTGCTTTCTTT. It codes for CASSHPSRPTGAFF.

The gene calls are TRBV28 and TRBJ2-1, with a weak D call TRBD2 (5 bases). Germline lookup yields CDR1 MDHEN and CDR2 SYDVKM. V dropped 5 bases and J dropped 4 bases, with 12 bases sitting between them. The CDR3 runs to 14 residues. CDR3 DNA sequence: TGTGCCAGCAGTCCCCGCCTAGCTTACAATGAGCAGTTCTTC. Its protein is CASSPRLAYNEQFF.

This clone was seen a few times. At one boundary the junction diverges from the germline segment, which might be a read error. This chain connects TRBV6-6 to TRBJ1-1; D unclear. This CDR3 comprises 14 residues. Germline V lookup: CDR1 MNHNY, CDR2 SVGAGI (reference sequence). DNA for the CDR3: TGTGCCAGCAGTCACTCGGGGTGGAACACTGAAGCTTTCTTT. Protein product: CASSHSGWNTEAFF.

The V and J genes are TRBV5-1 and TRBJ1-1; D unclear. This CDR3 has 15 residues. V lost 0 bases and J lost 6, with 15 bases in between. Germline loops: CDR1 SGHRS, CDR2 YFSETQ. The CDR3 here is CASSLEPGSRAEAFF. The CDR3 DNA reads as TGCGCCAGCAGCTTGGAGCCGGGATCGAGAGCTGAAGCTTTCTTT.

This CDR3 reads CASSLFVVGEQYF. The CDR3 bases are TGTGCCAGCAGTTTATTTGTTGTAGGGGAGCAGTACTTC. The chain employs TRBV27 and TRBJ2-7, with D unresolved. The ends were cut back, 1 base at V and 7 bases at J, with 11 bases in the middle. From germline, CDR1 is MNHEY and CDR2 SMNVEV (reference sequence). The CDR3 consists of 13 residues.

This rearrangement joins TRBV28 to TRBJ2-2; D gene uncertain. V gave up 10 bases and J gave up 1 base, with 7 bases separating them. The CDR3 has 12 amino acids. Germline V gene data show CDR1 as MDHEN and CDR2 as SYDVKM. CDR3 sequence (DNA): TGTGCCACCCTACGGAACACCGGGGAGCTGTTTTTT. It encodes CATLRNTGELFF.

In the case of this clone: Additional DNA sequences in this sample encode the identical CDR3. The chain uses TRBV5-1 and TRBJ2-3; 13 bases agree with TRBD2. V lost 3 bases and J lost 1; bases outside the gene matches: 2. Germline-derived CDR1 and CDR2 are SGHRS and YFSETQ. CDR3 length: 16 amino acids. The CDR3 DNA is TGCGCCAGCAGCTCCGGGACTAGCGGGGGCACAGATACGCAGTATTTT. Translation: CASSSGTSGGTDTQYF.

The genes are TRBV14 and TRBJ2-5; D remains ambiguous. Trimming pared 4 bases from V and 4 bases from J, leaving 10 bases between. The CDR3 extends over 13 amino acids. Germline V lookup: CDR1 SGHDN, CDR2 FVKESK. Here the CDR3 DNA reads TGTGCCAGCAGCCCGGCAGGATTAGAGACCCAGTACTTC. Its protein product is CASSPAGLETQYF.